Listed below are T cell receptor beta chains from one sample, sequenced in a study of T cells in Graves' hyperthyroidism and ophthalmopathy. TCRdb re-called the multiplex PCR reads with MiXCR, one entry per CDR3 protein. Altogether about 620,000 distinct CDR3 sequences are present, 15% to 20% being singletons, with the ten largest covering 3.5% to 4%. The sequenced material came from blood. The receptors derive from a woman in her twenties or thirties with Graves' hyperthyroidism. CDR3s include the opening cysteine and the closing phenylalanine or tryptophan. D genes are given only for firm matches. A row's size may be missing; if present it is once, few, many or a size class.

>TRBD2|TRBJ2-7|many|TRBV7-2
TGTGCCAGCAGCTTAGAAATCCGGCGGGAGCGTAAGAACGAGCAGTACTTC
CASSLEIRRERKNEQYF
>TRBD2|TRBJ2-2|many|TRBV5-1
TGCGCCAGCAGCTTCCTAGCGGGAGATACCGGGGAGCTGTTTTTT
CASSFLAGDTGELFF
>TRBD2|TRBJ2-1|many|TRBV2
TGTGCCAGCAGTCTGACTAGCGGGAGGGCCAGTGAGCAGTTCTTC
CASSLTSGRASEQFF
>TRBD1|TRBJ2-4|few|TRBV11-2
TGTGCCAGCAGGCGGACAGGGGATGGACTGCAAAACATTCAGTACTTC
CASRRTGDGLQNIQYF
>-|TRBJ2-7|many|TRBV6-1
TGTGCCAGCTCTAAGGTCACCTACGAGCAGTACTTC
CASSKVTYEQYF
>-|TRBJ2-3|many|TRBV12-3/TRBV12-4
TGTGCCAGCAGTTTCGTGAATACGCAGTATTTT
CASSFVNTQYF
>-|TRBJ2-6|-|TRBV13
TGTGCCAGCAGCCCCAGGCCCGGGACCAGCTACTCTGGGGCCAACGTCCTGACTTTC
CASSPRPGTSYSGANVLTF
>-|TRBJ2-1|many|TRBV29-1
TGCAGCGTTGAGACAGACAATGAGCAGTTCTTC
CSVETDNEQFF
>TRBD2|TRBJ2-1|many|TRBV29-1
TGCAGCGTCGACCGGGACTACCCGTACAATGAGCAGTTCTTC
CSVDRDYPYNEQFF
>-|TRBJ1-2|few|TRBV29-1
TGCAGCGTCCTGGACCGACAGGGCTACACCTTC
CSVLDRQGYTF
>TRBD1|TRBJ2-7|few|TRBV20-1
TGCAGTGCTACTGAGGGGGCTCGCTACGAGCAGTACTTC
CSATEGARYEQYF
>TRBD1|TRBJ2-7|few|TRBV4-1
TGCGCCAGCAGCCTATCCGGGACAGGGGGCGACTACGAGCAGTACTTC
CASSLSGTGGDYEQYF
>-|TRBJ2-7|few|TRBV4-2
TGTGCCAGCAGCCAAGGACACTCCTACGAGCAGTACTTC
CASSQGHSYEQYF
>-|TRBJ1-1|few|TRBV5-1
TGCGCCAGCAGCTCGTCAGGGGTGGGCACTGAAGCTTTCTTT
CASSSSGVGTEAFF
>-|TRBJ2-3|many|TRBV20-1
TGCAGTGCTAGAGATGGGATAGCGGGCACAGATACGCAGTATTTT
CSARDGIAGTDTQYF
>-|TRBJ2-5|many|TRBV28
TGTGCCAGCAGTTCCCTCGGAGGGAGAGAGACCCAGTACTTC
CASSSLGGRETQYF
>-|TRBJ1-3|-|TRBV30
TGTGCCTGGACCCCCGACGTCCTCTCTGGAAACACCATATATTTT
CAWTPDVLSGNTIYF
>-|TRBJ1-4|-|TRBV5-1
TGCGCCAGCAGCTTGAGTTGGGAGACAACTAATGAAAAACTGTTTTTT
CASSLSWETTNEKLFF
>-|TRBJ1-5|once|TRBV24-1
TGTGCCACACAGGTGGGGTTCAATCAGCCCCAGCATTTT
CATQVGFNQPQHF
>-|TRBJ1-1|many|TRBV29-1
TGCAGCGTTACATCAGGGCTGAGGCTCACTGAAGCTTTCTTT
CSVTSGLRLTEAFF
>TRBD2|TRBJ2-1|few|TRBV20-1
TGCAGTGCTGAAGGTAATAGCGGGAGCTCCTACAATGAGCAGTTCTTC
CSAEGNSGSSYNEQFF
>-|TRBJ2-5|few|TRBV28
TGTGCCAGCAGAAAACAGGTCCCAAGAGAGACCCAGTACTTC
CASRKQVPRETQYF
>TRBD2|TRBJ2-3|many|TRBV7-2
TGTGCCAGCAGCTTAGTTTTCGGAACGGGAGGGAACACAGATACGCAGTATTTT
CASSLVFGTGGNTDTQYF
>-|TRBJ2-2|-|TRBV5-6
TGTGCCAGCAGCTTGGCCCTGCAGGGGTGGGCCGACACCGGGGAGCTGTTTTTT
CASSLALQGWADTGELFF
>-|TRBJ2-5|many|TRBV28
TGTGCCAGCAGCTACAGGGAGGGGGAGACCCAGTACTTC
CASSYREGETQYF
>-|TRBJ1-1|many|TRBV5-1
TGCGCCAGCAGCCCTGCCGGATCCCTGGTCACTGAAGCTTTCTTT
CASSPAGSLVTEAFF
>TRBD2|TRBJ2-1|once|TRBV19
TGTGCCAGTAGTCCCGTAGCGGGAGCTGAGCAGTTCTTC
CASSPVAGAEQFF
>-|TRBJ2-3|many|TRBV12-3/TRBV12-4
TGTGCCAGCAGCCCCACTAGGGATACGCAGTATTTT
CASSPTRDTQYF
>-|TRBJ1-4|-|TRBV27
TGTGCCAGCAGACAGGCTATCGGAGAAAAACTGTTTTTT
CASRQAIGEKLFF
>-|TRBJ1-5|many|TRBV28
TGTGCCAGCACAAGGACAGTTTATAGCAATCAGCCCCAGCATTTT
CASTRTVYSNQPQHF